The following is a T cell receptor (beta chain) sequence with its context. This clonotype has just a few counts. There is no known antigen for this receptor. Base qualities are not at hand, and no much larger clone is one base apart. Hyperthyroidism patients were newly diagnosed, with disease duration under 2 months, and aged 18 to 65 years. Exclusion was applied to patients with uncontrolled infections, other autoimmune diseases, pregnancy or lactation. Diagnoses were established on the basis of clinical symptoms, serum thyroxine and TRAb, thyroid ultrasound, and orbital computed tomography. For progressor patients, blood was drawn at the first diagnosis of hyperthyroidism, before any ophthalmopathy symptoms had appeared. PBMCs were separated from 7.5 to 10 ml of fresh peripheral blood using Ficoll-Paque density gradient centrifugation. Patients classed as progressors first received a Graves' hyperthyroidism diagnosis and then went on to develop ophthalmopathy during follow-up. Total RNA was extracted using Trizol reagent, and RNA quality was assessed on an Agilent 2100 Bioanalyzer.

These data come from a study of T cells in Graves' hyperthyroidism and ophthalmopathy (dated by TCRdb to the late 2010s). Study-wide context: Peripheral blood was sampled at the time of initial diagnosis, prior to any treatment. After blood sampling, hyperthyroidism patients were treated with methimazole at a starting dose of 30 mg daily, and ophthalmopathy patients were treated with high-dose intravenous methylprednisolone. To identify TCR V-J signatures that set the groups apart, the researchers used a discovery cohort of about a hundred patients, made up of 43 with Graves' ophthalmopathy and around 58 with stable Graves' hyperthyroidism. The study also compared thyroid tissue and blood T-cell repertoires from about six Graves' hyperthyroidism patients. The paper describes TCR Vbeta CDR3 sequencing of 120 to 150 peripheral blood samples, made up of 43 ophthalmopathy patients, roughly 75 hyperthyroidism patients and 17 progressor patients. The 100 or so discovery patients were randomly divided into training and test sets at a 7:3 ratio. Prospective prediction of ophthalmopathy was tested in an independent validation cohort consisting of about 20 hyperthyroidism patients and 15 to 17 patients who later progressed to ophthalmopathy.

TCR beta CDR3 regions were amplified from RNA transcripts. For the first round of RT-PCR on the TCR CDR3, the HTBI primer set was used together with the Qiagen OneStep RT-PCR kit. The libraries were constructed in a second round of multiplex PCR and then size-selected and purified. Libraries were sequenced paired-end with 100 bp reads on an Illumina HiSeq2000. The published analysis was carried out like this. SOAPnuke was used to process the raw data, with reads discarded if the reads contained adapters or uncalled bases, had a mean Phred below 15, or lacked an exact constant-primer or identifier match. COPE v1.2.5 was used to merge high-quality paired reads, and clonotypes were defined as unique nucleotide sequences. MiTCR v1.1 was used to align the clonotypes against IMGT TRBV, TRBD and TRBJ reference segments. Only V-J combinations with frequency above 0.0001, covering 98% to 99.2% of repertoires, were analysed. A TCS score was defined as the ratio of F50 (clonal expansion) to E x V (chaos), with BLOSUM62-based TCRdist applied between CDR3 peptides within each V-J. Welch's t-statistics and random forest reduced some 510 V-J features to 13, which were used in a naive Bayes classifier (R e1071). The public reads were reanalyzed by TCRdb: fastp trimming at Q25, MiXCR alignment, in-frame beta chains only. CDR3 protein sequences are deduplicated, and each keeps its most common genes and DNA. TCRdb, not the original authors, processed these V and J calls. For this sample the table gives 690,000 or so distinct CDR3 sequences, of which roughly a sixth were detected only once. Over 15% of the sample lies in the top ten.

Broader findings and caveats from the paper: Blood samples also contained most of the expanded thyroid clonotypes (frequency above 0.001), which suggests that blood repertoires may reflect thyroid immune responses. During validation, the model predicted progression to ophthalmopathy a median of approximately 6.5 months ahead of onset, with almost 71% sensitivity and about 75% specificity. Ophthalmopathy was separated from stable hyperthyroidism by a 13 V-J signature model, with 85% to 90% sensitivity and 81% to 83% specificity obtained in cross-validation and 80%/75% obtained in testing. Sample size was not statistically predetermined, and investigators were not blinded to group allocation.

In the germline V gene (reference sequence), CDR1 corresponds to MNHEY and CDR2 to SMNVEV. Trimming accounts for 5 bases at V and 3 bases at J, while the number of junction bases matched to no gene is 11. The CDR3 numbers 16 residues from cysteine through phenylalanine. CDR3 DNA only is kept here, 48 bases in frame from base 1. In this chain, TRBV27 is recombined with TRBJ1-1, with 8 junctional bases fitting TRBD1. Sequencing was carried out using blood. This receptor was identified in a woman between 50 and 59 years old with Graves' hyperthyroidism that later progressed to Graves' ophthalmopathy. The CDR3 has the sequence CASSSRVRGRYTEAFF. The nucleotide sequence is TGTGCCAGCAGTAGCCGTGTCAGGGGGCGGTACACTGAAGCTTTCTTT.